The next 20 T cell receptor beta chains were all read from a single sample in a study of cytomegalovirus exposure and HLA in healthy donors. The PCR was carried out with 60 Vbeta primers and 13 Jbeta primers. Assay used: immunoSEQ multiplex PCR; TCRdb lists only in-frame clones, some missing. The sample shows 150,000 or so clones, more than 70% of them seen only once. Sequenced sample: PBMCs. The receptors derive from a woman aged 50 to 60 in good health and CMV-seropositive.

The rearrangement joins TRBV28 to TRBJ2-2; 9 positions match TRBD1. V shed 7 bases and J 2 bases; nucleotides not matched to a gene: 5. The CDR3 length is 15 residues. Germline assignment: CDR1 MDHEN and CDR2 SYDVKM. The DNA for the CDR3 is TGTGCCAGCAAGGGACAGGGACTCAACACCGGGGAGCTGTTTTTT. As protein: CASKGQGLNTGELFF.

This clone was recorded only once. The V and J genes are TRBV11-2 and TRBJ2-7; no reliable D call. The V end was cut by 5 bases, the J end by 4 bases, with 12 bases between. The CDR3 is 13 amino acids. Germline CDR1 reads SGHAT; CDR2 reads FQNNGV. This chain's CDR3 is CASSPPGPYEQYF. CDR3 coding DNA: TGTGCCAGCAGCCCTCCGGGTCCATACGAGCAGTACTTC.

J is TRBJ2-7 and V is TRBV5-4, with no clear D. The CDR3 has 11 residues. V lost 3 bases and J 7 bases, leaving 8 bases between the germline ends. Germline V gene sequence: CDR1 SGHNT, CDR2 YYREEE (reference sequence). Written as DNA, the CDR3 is TGTGCCAGCAGCTCTCAGAGGGAGCAGTACTTC. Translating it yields CASSSQREQYF.

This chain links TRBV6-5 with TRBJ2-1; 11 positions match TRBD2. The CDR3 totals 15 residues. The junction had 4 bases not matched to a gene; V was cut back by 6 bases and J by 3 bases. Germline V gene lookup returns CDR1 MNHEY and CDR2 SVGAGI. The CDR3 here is CASRSTSGGYNEQFF. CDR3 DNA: TGTGCCAGCAGAAGTACTAGCGGGGGCTACAATGAGCAGTTCTTC.

In nucleotides, the CDR3 is TGTGCCAGCAGTGAAGTCGCGACTAGCGGGGCTTACAATGAGCAGTTCTTC. This gives the protein CASSEVATSGAYNEQFF. The chain has TRBV2 and TRBJ2-1; 11 bases line up with TRBD2. From germline, CDR1 is SNHLY and CDR2 FYNNEI. The J segment lost 4 bases and the V segment lost 1 base, leaving 6 bases of the junction unmatched. This CDR3 has 17 amino acids.

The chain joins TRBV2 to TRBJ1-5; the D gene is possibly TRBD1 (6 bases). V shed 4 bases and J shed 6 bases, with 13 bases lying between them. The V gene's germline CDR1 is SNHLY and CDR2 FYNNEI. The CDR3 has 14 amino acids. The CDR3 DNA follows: TGTGCCAGCAGTGCACAGGGTTTGAGTCAGCCCCAGCATTTT. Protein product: CASSAQGLSQPQHF.

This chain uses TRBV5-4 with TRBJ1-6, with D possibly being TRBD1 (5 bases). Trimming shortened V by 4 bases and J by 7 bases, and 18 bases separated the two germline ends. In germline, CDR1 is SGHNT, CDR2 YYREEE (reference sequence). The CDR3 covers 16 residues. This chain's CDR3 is CASSPSSLGGNSPLHF. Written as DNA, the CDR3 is TGTGCCAGCAGCCCTTCCTCTTTGGGGGGGAATTCACCCCTCCACTTT.

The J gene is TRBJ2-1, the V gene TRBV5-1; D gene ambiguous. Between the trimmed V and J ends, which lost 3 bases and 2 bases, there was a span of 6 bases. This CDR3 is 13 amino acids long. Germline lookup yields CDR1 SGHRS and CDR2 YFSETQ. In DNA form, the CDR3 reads TGCGCCAGCAGCTCCACTACCTACAATGAGCAGTTCTTC. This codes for CASSSTTYNEQFF.

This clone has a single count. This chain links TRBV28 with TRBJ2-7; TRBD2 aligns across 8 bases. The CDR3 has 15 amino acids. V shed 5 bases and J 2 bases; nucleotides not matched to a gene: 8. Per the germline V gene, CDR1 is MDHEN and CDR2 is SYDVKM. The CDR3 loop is CASSLTGTRAYEQYF. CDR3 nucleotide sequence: TGTGCCAGCAGTCTAACCGGGACTAGGGCCTACGAGCAGTACTTC.

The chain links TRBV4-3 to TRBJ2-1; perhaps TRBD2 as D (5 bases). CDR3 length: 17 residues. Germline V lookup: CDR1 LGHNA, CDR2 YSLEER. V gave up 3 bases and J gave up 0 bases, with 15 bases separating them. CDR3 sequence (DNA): TGCGCCAGCAGCCAGGCCCGCGGGCACCCCTCCTACAATGAGCAGTTCTTC. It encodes CASSQARGHPSYNEQFF.

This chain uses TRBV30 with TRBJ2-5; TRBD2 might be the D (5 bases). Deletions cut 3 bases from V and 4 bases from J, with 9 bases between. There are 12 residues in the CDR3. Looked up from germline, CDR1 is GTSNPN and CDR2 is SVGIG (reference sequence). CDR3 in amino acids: CAWRSSGETQYF. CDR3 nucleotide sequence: TGTGCCTGGAGGTCCAGCGGAGAGACCCAGTACTTC.

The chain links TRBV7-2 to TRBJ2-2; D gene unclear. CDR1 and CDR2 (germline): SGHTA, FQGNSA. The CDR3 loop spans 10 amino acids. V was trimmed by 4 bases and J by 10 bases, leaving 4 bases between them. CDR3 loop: CASSSKELFF. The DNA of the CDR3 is TGTGCCAGCAGCTCCAAGGAGCTGTTTTTT.

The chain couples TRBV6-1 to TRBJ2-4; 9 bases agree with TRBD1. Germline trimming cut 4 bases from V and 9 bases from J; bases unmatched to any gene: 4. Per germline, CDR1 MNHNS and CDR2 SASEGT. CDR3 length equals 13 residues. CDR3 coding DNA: TGTGCCAGCAGTGGGACAGGGGAGGGCATTCAGTACTTC. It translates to CASSGTGEGIQYF.

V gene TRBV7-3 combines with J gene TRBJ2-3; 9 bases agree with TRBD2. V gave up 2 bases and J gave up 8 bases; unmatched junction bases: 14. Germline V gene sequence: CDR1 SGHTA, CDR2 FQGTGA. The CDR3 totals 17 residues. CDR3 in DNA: TGTGCCAGCAGCTTACAGAGTAGCGGGAGTCGGGGGGGTACGCAGTATTTT. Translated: CASSLQSSGSRGGTQYF.

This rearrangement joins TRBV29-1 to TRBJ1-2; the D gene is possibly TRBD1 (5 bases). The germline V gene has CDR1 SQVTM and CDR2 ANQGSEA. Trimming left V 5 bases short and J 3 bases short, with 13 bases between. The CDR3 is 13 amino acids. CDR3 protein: CSVSGGEDYGYTF. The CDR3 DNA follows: TGCAGCGTTTCGGGGGGGGAGGACTATGGCTACACCTTC.

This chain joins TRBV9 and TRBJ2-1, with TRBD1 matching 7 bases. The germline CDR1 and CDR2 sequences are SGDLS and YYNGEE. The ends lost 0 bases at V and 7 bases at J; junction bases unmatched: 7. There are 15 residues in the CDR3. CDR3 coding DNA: TGTGCCAGCAGCGTAGAAATGACAGGGTGGAATGAGCAGTTCTTC. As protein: CASSVEMTGWNEQFF.

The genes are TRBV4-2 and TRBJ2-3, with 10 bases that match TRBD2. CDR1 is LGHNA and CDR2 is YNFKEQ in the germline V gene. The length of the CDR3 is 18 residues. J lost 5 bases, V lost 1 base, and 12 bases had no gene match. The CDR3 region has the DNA TGTGCCAGCAGCCAAGCGTCGGCTAGCGGGAGAACGGGAGATACGCAGTATTTT. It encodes CASSQASASGRTGDTQYF.

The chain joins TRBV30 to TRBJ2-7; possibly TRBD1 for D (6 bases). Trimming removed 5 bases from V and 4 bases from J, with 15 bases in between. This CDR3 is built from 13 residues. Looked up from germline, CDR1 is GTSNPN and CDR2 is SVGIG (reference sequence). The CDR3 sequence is CAWGPYRVYEQYF. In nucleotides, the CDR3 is TGTGCCTGGGGCCCATACAGGGTATACGAGCAGTACTTC.

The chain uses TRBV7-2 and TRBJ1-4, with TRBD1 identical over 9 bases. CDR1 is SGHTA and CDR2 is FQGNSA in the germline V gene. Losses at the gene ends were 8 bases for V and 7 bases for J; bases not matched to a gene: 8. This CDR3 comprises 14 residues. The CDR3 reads CASGPRDRAEKLFF. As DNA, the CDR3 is TGTGCCAGCGGGCCTAGGGACAGGGCTGAAAAACTGTTTTTT.

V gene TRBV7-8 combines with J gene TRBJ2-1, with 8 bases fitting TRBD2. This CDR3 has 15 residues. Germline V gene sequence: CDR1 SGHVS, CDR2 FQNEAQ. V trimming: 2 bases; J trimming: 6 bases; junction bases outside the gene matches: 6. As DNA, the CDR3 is TGTGCCAGCAGCTTACTAGCGGGCATCCCCAATGAGCAGTTCTTC. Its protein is CASSLLAGIPNEQFF. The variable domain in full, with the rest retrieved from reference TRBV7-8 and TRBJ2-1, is GAGVSQSPRYKVAKRGQDVALRCDPISGHVSLFWYQQALGQGPEFLTYFQNEAQLDKSGLPSDRFFAERPEGSVSTLKIQRTQQEDSAVYLCASSLLAGIPNEQFFGPGTRLTVL.